The sequence of this TCR beta chain was determined in a study of human T cells and chemical hapten exposure. As for the study in general: Subjects had 2% DPC placed on 2 cm by 2 cm of upper inner arm skin for sensitization.

TCRdb independently ran MiXCR on the RACE reads; one entry per CDR3 protein. The sample carries 150,000 to 200,000 distinct CDR3 sequences, 28% recorded once. Documented time point: patch test 3, about 24 weeks after DPC sensitization. Regarding treatment: therapeutic diphenylcyclopropenone sensitization with weekly scalp DPC. The CDR3 runs to 15 residues. Germline V lookup: CDR1 LGHNA, CDR2 YSLEER. The V and J ends lost 1 base and 5 bases respectively, with 14 bases between them. This clonotype was counted a few times. This clonotype was obtained from a woman between 18 and 29 years old with alopecia areata. Some clones in this sample may be carry-over from other donors' samples. The material sequenced was whole blood, taken in connection with sensitization to the hapten diphenylcyclopropenone (DPC). V usage is TRBV4-3 and J usage is TRBJ2-5; D remains ambiguous. This CDR3 reads CASSQVPTSPETQYF. The CDR3 DNA reads as TGCGCCAGCAGCCAAGTACCGACATCCCCGGAGACCCAGTACTTC.